This TCR beta chain was recorded in a study of T cells after posttransplantation cyclophosphamide. In the case of this clone: Its target is not known.

The study, taken as a whole, reports: Donor CD8+ memory clones often dominated recipient blood repertoires at later times. Blood and skin or GI T cell repertoires showed limited TRB overlap. Recipient CMV seropositivity and CMV reactivation strongly tracked TRB clonality.

Clones were read by immunoSEQ multiplex PCR, and TCRdb kept only the in-frame ones, dropping some. The data contain around 47,000 clones, 85% to 95% of them singletons. Sequencing input: PBMCs. This TCR came from a woman aged 25 to 39 in good health and a related stem cell transplant donor.

The CDR3: CASSPIPKTGNLHF. CDR3 DNA: TGCGCCAGCAGCCCGATTCCGAAGACAGGAAACCTCCACTTT. This chain joins TRBV4-1 and TRBJ1-6; D might be TRBD1 (6 bases). Germline V CDR1 and CDR2: MGHRA, YSYEKL. The CDR3 has 14 residues. V was trimmed by 4 bases and J by 15 bases, leaving 19 bases between them.